The 10 T cell receptor beta chains below were found in one sample sequenced in a study of cytomegalovirus exposure and HLA in healthy donors. Primers for the PCR totalled 60 Vbeta and 13 Jbeta. Method: immunoSEQ multiplex PCR; TCRdb's copy keeps in-frame clones and lacks some. The data include roughly 88,000 clones; the top ten clones carry 15%. The sequencing sample was made of PBMCs. The source is a man aged 45-60 years in good health and CMV-seropositive.

The genes are TRBV10-1 and TRBJ2-2, with 7 bases aligning to TRBD2. V gave up 4 bases and J gave up 7 bases; unmatched junction bases: 3. CDR3 length: 13 amino acids. CDR1 and CDR2 from the germline V gene are WNHNN and SYGVQD (reference sequence). Here the CDR3 DNA reads TGCGCCAGCAGTGTTAGCGGGTTCGGGGAGCTGTTTTTT. Translation: CASSVSGFGELFF.

The rearrangement links TRBV7-3 to TRBJ2-7; D not certain. The V end lost 5 bases, the J end lost 2 bases, and 13 bases lay between the germline ends. Germline assignment: CDR1 SGHTA and CDR2 FQGTGA. This CDR3 is built from 14 residues. This chain's CDR3 is CASSLGQTPYEQYF. The CDR3 nucleotides are TGTGCCAGCAGCCTGGGCCAGACCCCCTACGAGCAGTACTTC.

The J gene is TRBJ2-2, the V gene TRBV9; 13 bases line up with TRBD2. The germline V gene encodes CDR1 SGDLS and CDR2 YYNGEE. The junction had 3 bases not matched to a gene; V was cut back by 0 bases and J by 4 bases. CDR3 size: 17 residues. The CDR3 is CASSVDGTSGATGELFF. CDR3 DNA: TGTGCCAGCAGCGTAGATGGGACTAGCGGGGCCACCGGGGAGCTGTTTTTT.

The V gene is TRBV18, the J gene TRBJ1-1, with 7 bases that match TRBD1. V was pared by 3 bases and J by 5 bases, with 6 bases of the junction left unmatched. Germline V gives CDR1 KGHSH, CDR2 LQKENI. The CDR3 is 14 residues long. The CDR3 DNA reads as TGTGCCAGCTCACCCCTGGGACAGCAGACTGAAGCTTTCTTT. This sequence encodes CASSPLGQQTEAFF.

The chain uses TRBV19 and TRBJ2-7; TRBD2 aligns across 11 bases. Trimming removed 4 bases from V and 4 bases from J; junction bases left unmatched: 6. Germline lookup yields CDR1 LNHDA and CDR2 SQIVND (reference sequence). This CDR3 spans 15 amino acids. Written as DNA, the CDR3 is TGTGCCAGTAGTAACCAACTAGCGGGGGAATACGAGCAGTACTTC. Protein sequence: CASSNQLAGEYEQYF.

The chain employs TRBV30 and TRBJ2-5; D may be TRBD1 (5 bases). The V gene's germline CDR1 is GTSNPN and CDR2 SVGIG (reference sequence). This CDR3 is built from 13 residues. V dropped 1 base and J dropped 4 bases, with 10 bases sitting between them. The CDR3 spells CAWSGRAAETQYF. CDR3 in DNA: TGTGCCTGGAGTGGCAGGGCGGCAGAGACCCAGTACTTC.

This sequence joins TRBV15 and TRBJ2-7; 8 nucleotides agree with TRBD1. Trimming took 3 bases from V and 4 from J; bases not matched to a gene: 2. Germline V gives CDR1 LNHNV, CDR2 YYDKDF (reference sequence). The CDR3 has 13 residues. The CDR3 region is CATSSDRGYEQYV. The CDR3 DNA follows: TGTGCCACCAGCAGTGACAGGGGATACGAGCAGTACGTC.

This chain connects TRBV7-3 to TRBJ2-2; D may be TRBD2 (6 bases). Germline V gene data show CDR1 as SGHTA and CDR2 as FQGTGA. The V and J ends lost 4 bases and 5 bases respectively, with 14 bases between them. CDR3 length: 15 amino acids. The CDR3 loop is CASSSGNRGTGELFF. DNA for the CDR3: TGTGCCAGCAGCTCCGGGAACCGGGGGACCGGGGAGCTGTTTTTT.

The J gene is TRBJ2-7, the V gene TRBV30, with D tentatively TRBD2 (6 bases). The CDR3 spans 16 residues. V was shortened by 0 bases and J by 0 bases, with 15 bases between the two germline ends. CDR1 is GTSNPN and CDR2 is SVGIG in the germline V gene (reference sequence). The CDR3 loop is CAWSVGGTKSSYEQYV. The CDR3 nucleotides read TGTGCCTGGAGTGTAGGAGGGACGAAAAGCTCCTACGAGCAGTACGTC.

The chain employs TRBV7-9 and TRBJ1-4; D might be TRBD1 (5 bases). Germline CDR1 reads SEHNR; CDR2 reads FQNEAQ (reference sequence). The CDR3 covers 15 residues. V was shortened by 4 bases and J by 4 bases, with 13 bases between the two germline ends. The CDR3: CASSSGGLLNEKLFF. The CDR3, as DNA: TGTGCCAGCAGCTCGGGGGGACTCCTTAATGAAAAACTGTTTTTT.